This passage covers 5 T cell receptor beta chains from one sample sequenced in a study of T cells after yellow fever vaccination. TCRdb itself ran the 5' RACE reads through MiXCR, one entry per CDR3 protein. This table holds approximately 240,000 distinct CDR3 sequences, about 3.9% found once. Sequences were derived from PBMCs, sampled 15 days after the yellow fever booster vaccination. The receptors stem from a man in his late teens or twenties who received the YFV17D yellow fever vaccine.

This clonotype occurred many times. The J gene is TRBJ2-1, the V gene TRBV12-3 or TRBV12-4, with 8 bases fitting TRBD2. V was pared by 6 bases and J by 4 bases, with 8 bases of the junction left unmatched. The CDR3 loop spans 15 amino acids. Written as DNA, the CDR3 is TGTGCCAGCAGCCGAGGACTAGCTCTATACAATGAGCAGTTCTTC. Its translation is CASSRGLALYNEQFF.

This clonotype was picked up many times. The J gene is TRBJ2-1, the V gene TRBV5-4; D may be TRBD1 (6 bases). The germline CDR1 and CDR2 sequences are SGHNT and YYREEE (reference sequence). This CDR3 is built from 15 residues. V was pared by 0 bases and J by 9 bases, with 16 bases between. CDR3 bases: TGTGCCAGCAGCTTGGGTCTAAGCAGGGGAAGTGAGCAGTTCTTC. It is translated as CASSLGLSRGSEQFF.

This clonotype occurred many times. The chain links TRBV7-8 to TRBJ1-3, with a tentative D call TRBD1 (6 bases). V was trimmed by 4 bases and J by 0 bases, leaving 16 bases between them. Germline CDR1 and CDR2: SGHVS and FQNEAQ. CDR3 length: 17 amino acids. The CDR3 loop reads CASSSQYRDISGNTIYF. The CDR3 DNA follows: TGTGCCAGCAGCTCCCAATACAGGGACATCTCTGGAAACACCATATATTTT.

This clonotype came up many times. The chain recombines TRBV7-2 with TRBJ2-3, with TRBD2 identical over 7 bases. CDR1 is SGHTA, CDR2 FQGNSA, per germline. The CDR3 contains 19 residues. J lost 3 bases, V lost 2 bases, and 17 bases had no gene match. The CDR3 DNA follows: TGTGCCAGCAGCTTATTAACTCGACGCGGCGGGGGTAGTACAGATACGCAGTATTTT. It codes for CASSLLTRRGGGSTDTQYF.

This clonotype showed up just a few times. The chain carries TRBV7-2 and TRBJ1-2, with D possibly TRBD1 on 5 matching bases. CDR1 is SGHTA, CDR2 FQGNSA, per germline. The CDR3 spans 15 residues. Trimming removed 7 bases at V and 0 bases at J, with 15 bases between. Here the CDR3 reads CASTKGWDANYGYTF. The CDR3 DNA reads TGTGCCAGCACCAAGGGGTGGGACGCTAACTATGGCTACACCTTC.